These T cell receptor beta chains were read from a single sample in a study of control samples from healthy donors and cancer patients. Sequencing was performed with immunoSEQ multiplex PCR; in TCRdb, only in-frame clones are kept and a portion is missing. The table has about 410,000 clones, more than 80% seen once; the top ten hold around 6.4%. Material: PBMCs. The receptors were sampled from a man between 35 and 55 years old with head and neck cancer. CDR3s include the opening cysteine and the closing phenylalanine or tryptophan. The D gene is left open where the match is weak. The size of a clone is reported for some rows only, either as once, few or many, or as a class for expanded clones.

TRBJ2-7 once TRBV28 - TGTGCCAGCAGTTCCCCAAGACCGACAGGAGGATCCTACGAGCAGTACTTC CASSSPRPTGGSYEQYF
TRBJ1-4 - TRBV19 TRBD1 TGTGCCAGTAGGCTCCAAGATGGACAGGGAAAACTGTTTTTT CASRLQDGQGKLFF
TRBJ1-2 - TRBV7-2 - TGTGCCAGCAGCTCCAGGATCTATGGCTACACCTTC CASSSRIYGYTF
TRBJ2-7 few TRBV4-2 - TGTGCCAGCAGCCAAGCCACAACCTCCGGGGCCCTCTACGAGCAGTACTTC CASSQATTSGALYEQYF
TRBJ1-5 - TRBV3-1/TRBV3-2 - TGTGCCAGCAGTTATTCAGGGGACGGTCATCAGCCCCAGCATTTT CASSYSGDGHQPQHF
TRBJ1-5 - TRBV6-2/TRBV6-3 TRBD1 TGTGCCAGCAGTCCAGGGGGCGACCAGCCCCAGCATTTT CASSPGGDQPQHF
TRBJ2-7 - TRBV7-3 TRBD1 TGTGCCAGCAGCGCACGACAGGGGGCTTTCTACGAGCAGTACTTC CASSARQGAFYEQYF
TRBJ2-1 once TRBV28 TRBD1 TGTGCCAGCAGTCTGGACAGGGGTGAGCAGTTCTTC CASSLDRGEQFF
TRBJ1-5 once TRBV30 - TGTGCCTGGGGAGGGTCCGGGGTTCAGCATTTT CAWGGSGVQHF
TRBJ2-7 - TRBV5-1 TRBD1 TGCGCCAGCAGCCCGGGACAGGGCTCCTACGAGCAGTACTTC CASSPGQGSYEQYF
TRBJ1-5 - TRBV5-4 TRBD1 TGTGCCAGCAGCCGGGACAGGTCTCAGCCCCAGCATTTT CASSRDRSQPQHF
TRBJ1-5 - TRBV7-2 - TGTGCCAGCAGCTCAGGGTTAGGCAATCAGCCCCAGCATTTT CASSSGLGNQPQHF
TRBJ2-7 - TRBV28 TRBD1 TGTGCCAGCAGTTTTCTCCCGGGACAGGGTTCCTACGAGCAGTACTTC CASSFLPGQGSYEQYF
TRBJ2-1 - TRBV19 - TGTGCCAGTAGTATACGTCCGGAGTACAATGAGCAGTTCTTC CASSIRPEYNEQFF
TRBJ1-4 - TRBV28 TRBD1 TGTGCCAGCAGTTTCTCTGGACAGGGTAATGAAAAACTGTTTTTT CASSFSGQGNEKLFF
TRBJ1-1 few TRBV19 - TGTGCCAGTAGTCCAGGGTTCGGCACTGAAGCTTTCTTT CASSPGFGTEAFF
TRBJ1-2 - TRBV7-9 - TGTGCCAGCAGCTTTGGACTGGTGGGGGTATCTGGCTACACCTTC CASSFGLVGVSGYTF
TRBJ2-1 - TRBV9 - TGTGCCAGCAGCGCAGAGGGTTGGGGATACAATGAGCAGTTCTTC CASSAEGWGYNEQFF
TRBJ2-4 - TRBV6-2/TRBV6-3 - TGTGCCAGCAGTTACGGGGGCCTAAACATTCAGTACTTC CASSYGGLNIQYF
TRBJ1-1 - TRBV29-1 TRBD1 TGCAGCGTCGGGACAGCAGTTGAAGCTTTCTTT CSVGTAVEAFF
TRBJ2-3 - TRBV4-3 TRBD1 TGCGCCAGCAGCCAAGATGCCGGGACAGTACACACAGATACGCAGTATTTT CASSQDAGTVHTDTQYF
TRBJ2-3 once TRBV3-1/TRBV3-2 - TGTGCCAGCAGCCAACCGAAGTATGATGGGGATACGCAGTATTTT CASSQPKYDGDTQYF
TRBJ2-5 - TRBV5-1 - TGCGCCAGCAGCTTGGTAGGCCCGTCTGAGACCCAGTACTTC CASSLVGPSETQYF
TRBJ1-4 - TRBV11-2 TRBD1 TGTGCCAGCAGCCCATCGGGACAGCTTGCAACTAATGAAAAACTGTTTTTT CASSPSGQLATNEKLFF
TRBJ1-3 - TRBV28 - TGTGCCAGCAGTTCCATCGGCACCTCTGGAAACACCATATATTTT CASSSIGTSGNTIYF
TRBJ2-7 - TRBV6-2/TRBV6-3 - TGTGCCAGCAGCCCGGGTCTGAAACGCTACGAGCAGTACTTC CASSPGLKRYEQYF
TRBJ2-7 - TRBV28 - TGTGCCAGCAGTTTACAGGGATGGTCCTACGAGCAGTACTTC CASSLQGWSYEQYF
TRBJ2-5 - TRBV30 - TGTGCCTGGAGTAGGGGCATTCAAGAGACCCAGTACTTC CAWSRGIQETQYF
TRBJ2-7 - TRBV7-2 TRBD1 TGTGCCAGCAGCTCGACAGGGGATTTAAGCTACGAGCAGTACTTC CASSSTGDLSYEQYF
TRBJ2-7 - TRBV24-1 TRBD1 TGTGCCACCAGTGATCTGGGGGCAGGGGGAGTCTACGAGCAGTACTTC CATSDLGAGGVYEQYF
TRBJ2-7 - TRBV28 - TGTGCCAGCAGTTCAAGGACAGTCCTGGGCTACGAGCAGTACTTC CASSSRTVLGYEQYF
TRBJ2-6 - TRBV7-9 - TGTGCCAGCAGCTACCAGGGGAGTGGGGCCAACGTCCTGACTTTC CASSYQGSGANVLTF
TRBJ2-1 - TRBV7-8 - TGTGCCAGCAGCTTTAAGGGGACCTTATACAATGAGCAGTTCTTC CASSFKGTLYNEQFF
TRBJ1-1 - TRBV3-1/TRBV3-2 - TGTGCCAGCAGCCAGAGAAGGGGGGCCGGGAACACTGAAGCTTTCTTT CASSQRRGAGNTEAFF
TRBJ1-1 - TRBV2 TRBD1 TGTGCCAGCAGTGTAGTGGACAGGACTATTTTT CASSVVDRTIF
TRBJ2-7 - TRBV27 TRBD2 TGTGCCAGCAGTTCGTCTAGCGGGCGCTTCTACGAGCAGTACTTC CASSSSSGRFYEQYF
TRBJ2-7 - TRBV28 TRBD2 TGTGCCAGCTGGAGTGGAACGGGAGGGCCGTCCTACGAGCAGTACTTC CASWSGTGGPSYEQYF
TRBJ1-3 - TRBV5-1 - TGCGCCAGCAGCTTGGGACAGGCAGGAAACACCATATATTTT CASSLGQAGNTIYF
TRBJ2-2 - TRBV28 - TGTGCCAGCATCCTGGGGAACACCGGGGAGCTGTTTTTT CASILGNTGELFF
TRBJ2-2 - TRBV12-3/TRBV12-4 TRBD2 TGTGCCAGCAGCCTGGGACTACTCGGGGAGCTGTTTTTT CASSLGLLGELFF
TRBJ1-4 - TRBV19 - TGTGCCAGTAGTATTTCTAGACTTGCAACTAATGAAAAACTGTTTTTT CASSISRLATNEKLFF
TRBJ2-7 - TRBV27 - TGTGCCGGACAGAGCTCCTACGAGCAGTACTTC CAGQSSYEQYF
TRBJ2-1 - TRBV7-8 - TGTGCCAGCAGCGGGCCTAGCTCCTACAATGAGCAGTTCTTC CASSGPSSYNEQFF
TRBJ2-5 - TRBV27 - TGTGCCAGCAGTTTATCGTTTTGGGAGACCCAGTACTTC CASSLSFWETQYF
TRBJ1-1 - TRBV15 - TGTGCCACCAGCAGAGGTCCGGGGAGGACGACTGAAGCTTTCTTT CATSRGPGRTTEAFF
TRBJ1-1 - TRBV6-2/TRBV6-3 - TGTGCCAGCAGTGGGGGAAGGGGACTAGAAGCTTTCTTT CASSGGRGLEAFF
TRBJ2-7 - TRBV14 - TGTGCCAGCAGTGACAGTCCCTACGAGCAGTACTTC CASSDSPYEQYF
TRBJ2-1 - TRBV6-5 - TGTGCCAGCAGTTACTCGGTCAGCTCGGAGCAGTTCTTC CASSYSVSSEQFF
TRBJ2-1 - TRBV27 TRBD1 TGTGCCAGCAGTTTAGGGACAGGGGGTAGGGATGAGCAGTTCTTC CASSLGTGGRDEQFF
TRBJ1-1 - TRBV7-9 - TGTGCCAGCAGCTTAGGCTATCAGAACACTGAAGCTTTCTTT CASSLGYQNTEAFF
TRBJ1-1 - TRBV6-1 - TGTGCCAGCAGTGAACAGGGGAACACTGAAGCTTTCTTT CASSEQGNTEAFF
TRBJ2-7 - TRBV2 TRBD2 TGTGCCAGCAGGCTAGCGGGAGGGCCGGGCGAGCAGTACTTC CASRLAGGPGEQYF
TRBJ1-2 once TRBV6-1 TRBD1 TGTGCCAGCAGTGAAGCCTTGGGACAGGTCAGTGGCTACACCTTC CASSEALGQVSGYTF
TRBJ2-7 - TRBV27 - TGTGCCAGCAGTGATCTCGGGGGTCTAGGGTACGAGCAGTACTTC CASSDLGGLGYEQYF
TRBJ1-1 - TRBV7-3 TRBD1 TGTGCCAGCAGCTTGACCGGGGACAGGGCCGCTGAAGCTTTCTTT CASSLTGDRAAEAFF